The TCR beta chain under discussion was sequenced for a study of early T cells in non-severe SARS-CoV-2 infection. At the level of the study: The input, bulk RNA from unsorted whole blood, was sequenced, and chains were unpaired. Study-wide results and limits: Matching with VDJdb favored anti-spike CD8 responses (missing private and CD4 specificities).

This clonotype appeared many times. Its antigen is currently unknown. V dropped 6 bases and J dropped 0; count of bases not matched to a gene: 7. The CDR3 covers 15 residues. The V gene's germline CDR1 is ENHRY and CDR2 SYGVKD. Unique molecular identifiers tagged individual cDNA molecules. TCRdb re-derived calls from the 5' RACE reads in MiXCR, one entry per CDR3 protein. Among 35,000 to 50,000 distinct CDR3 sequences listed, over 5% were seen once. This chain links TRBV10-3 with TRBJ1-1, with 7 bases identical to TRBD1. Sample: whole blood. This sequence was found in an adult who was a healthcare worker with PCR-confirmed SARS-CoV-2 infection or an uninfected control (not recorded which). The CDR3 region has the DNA TGTGCCATCAGAGGGGACAGATTTATGAACACTGAAGCTTTCTTT. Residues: CAIRGDRFMNTEAFF.